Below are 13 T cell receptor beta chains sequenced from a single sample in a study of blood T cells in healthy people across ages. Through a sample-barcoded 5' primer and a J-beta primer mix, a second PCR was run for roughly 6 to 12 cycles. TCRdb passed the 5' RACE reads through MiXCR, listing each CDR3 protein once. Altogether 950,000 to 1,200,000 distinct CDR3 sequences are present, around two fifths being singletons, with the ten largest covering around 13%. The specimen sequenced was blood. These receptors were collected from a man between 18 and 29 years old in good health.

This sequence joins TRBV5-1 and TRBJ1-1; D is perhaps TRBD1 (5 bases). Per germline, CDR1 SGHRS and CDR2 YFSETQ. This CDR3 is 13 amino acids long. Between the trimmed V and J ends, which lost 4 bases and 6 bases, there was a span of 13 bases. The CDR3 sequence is CASSLQAGAEAFF. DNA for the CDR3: TGCGCCAGCAGCCTCCAGGCGGGGGCTGAAGCTTTCTTT.

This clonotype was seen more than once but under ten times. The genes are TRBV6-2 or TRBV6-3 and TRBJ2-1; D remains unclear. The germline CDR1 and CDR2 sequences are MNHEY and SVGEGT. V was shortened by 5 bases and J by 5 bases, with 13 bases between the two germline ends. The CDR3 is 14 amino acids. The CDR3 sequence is CASSPLDIHNEQFF. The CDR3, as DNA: TGTGCCAGCAGTCCCCTAGATATACACAATGAGCAGTTCTTC.

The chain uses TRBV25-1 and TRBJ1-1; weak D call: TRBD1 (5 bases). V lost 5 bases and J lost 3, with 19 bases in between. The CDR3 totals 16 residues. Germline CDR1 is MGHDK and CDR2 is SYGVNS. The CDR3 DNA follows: TGTGCCAGCAGTTCCCCGCGGGGGTTCGGGGACACTGAAGCTTTCTTT. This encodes CASSSPRGFGDTEAFF.

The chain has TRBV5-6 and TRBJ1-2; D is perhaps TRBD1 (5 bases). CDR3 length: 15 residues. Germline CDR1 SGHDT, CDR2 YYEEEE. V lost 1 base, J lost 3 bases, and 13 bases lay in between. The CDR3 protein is CASSLQFPGDYGYTF. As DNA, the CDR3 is TGTGCCAGCAGCTTGCAGTTTCCGGGGGACTATGGCTACACCTTC.

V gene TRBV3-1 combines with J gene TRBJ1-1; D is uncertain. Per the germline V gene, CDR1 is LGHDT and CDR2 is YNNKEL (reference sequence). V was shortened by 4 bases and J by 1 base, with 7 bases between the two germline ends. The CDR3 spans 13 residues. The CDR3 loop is CASSRPWNTEAFF. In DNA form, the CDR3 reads TGTGCCAGCAGCCGACCGTGGAACACTGAAGCTTTCTTT.

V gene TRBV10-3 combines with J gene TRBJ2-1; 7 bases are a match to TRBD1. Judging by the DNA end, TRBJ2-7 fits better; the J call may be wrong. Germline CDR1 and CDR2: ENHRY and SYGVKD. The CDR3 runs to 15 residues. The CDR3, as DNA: TGTGCCATCAGTGCGACAGGGCGGTGGAGCAATGAGCAGTACTTC. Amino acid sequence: CAISATGRWSNEQYF.

The DNA for the CDR3 is TGCGCCAGCAGCTTGGGTCAAGGGGGAGGTGGTGAGCAGTTCTTC. Amino acids: CASSLGQGGGGEQFF. The chain employs TRBV5-1 and TRBJ2-1; the D call may be TRBD1 or TRBD2 (6 bases each). There are 15 residues in the CDR3. Deletions cut 0 bases from V and 9 bases from J, with 16 bases between. Germline V gene sequence: CDR1 SGHRS, CDR2 YFSETQ.

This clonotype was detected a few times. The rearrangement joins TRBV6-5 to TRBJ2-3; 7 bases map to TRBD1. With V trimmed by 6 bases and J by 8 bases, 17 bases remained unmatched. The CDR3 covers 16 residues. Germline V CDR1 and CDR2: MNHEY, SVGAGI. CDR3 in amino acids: CASSRQGQFAGGTQYF. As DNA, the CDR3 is TGTGCCAGCAGCCGACAGGGACAGTTTGCTGGGGGTACGCAGTATTTT.

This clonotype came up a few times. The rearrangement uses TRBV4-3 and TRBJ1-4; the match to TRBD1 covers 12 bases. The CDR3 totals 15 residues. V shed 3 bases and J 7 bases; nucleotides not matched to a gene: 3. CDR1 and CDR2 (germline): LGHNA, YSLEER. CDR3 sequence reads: CASSQGQGAGEKLFF. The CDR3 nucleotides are TGCGCCAGCAGCCAGGGACAGGGGGCCGGTGAAAAACTGTTTTTT.

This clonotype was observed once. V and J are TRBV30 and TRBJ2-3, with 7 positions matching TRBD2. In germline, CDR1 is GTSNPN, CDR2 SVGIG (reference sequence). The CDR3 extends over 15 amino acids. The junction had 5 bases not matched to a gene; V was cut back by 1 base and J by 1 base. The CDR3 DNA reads TGTGCCTGGAGTGGCATGAGCGGGGGCACAGATACGCAGTATTTT. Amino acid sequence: CAWSGMSGGTDTQYF.

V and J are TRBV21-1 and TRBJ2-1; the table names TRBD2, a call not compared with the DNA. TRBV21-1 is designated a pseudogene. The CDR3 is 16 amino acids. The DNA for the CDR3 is TGTGCCAGCAGCCATACCGGGACTAGCCCCTACAATGAGCAGTTCTTC. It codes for CASSHTGTSPYNEQFF.

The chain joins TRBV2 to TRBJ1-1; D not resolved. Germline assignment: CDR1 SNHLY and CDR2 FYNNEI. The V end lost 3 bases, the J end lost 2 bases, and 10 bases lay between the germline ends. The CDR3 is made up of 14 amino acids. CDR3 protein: CASSDRTINTEAFF. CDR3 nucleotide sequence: TGTGCCAGCAGTGACAGAACTATTAACACTGAAGCTTTCTTT.

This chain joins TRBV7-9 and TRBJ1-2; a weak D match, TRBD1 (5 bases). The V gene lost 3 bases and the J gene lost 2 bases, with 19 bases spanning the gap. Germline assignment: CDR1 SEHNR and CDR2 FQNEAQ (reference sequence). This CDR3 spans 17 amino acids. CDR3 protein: CASSFDDFGGKNYGYTF. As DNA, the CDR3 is TGTGCCAGCAGCTTCGATGATTTTGGGGGAAAAAACTATGGCTACACCTTC.